These 2 T cell receptor beta chains share one sample of origin, sequenced in a study of blood T cell repertoires in COVID-19 (dated by TCRdb to about 2020). To prepare the library, the immunoSEQ multiplex PCR assay was applied. TCRdb carries this immuneACCESS record with in-frame sequences only. Its versions omit some clonotypes, under half of them owing to an unresolved V gene in the studies checked, with the rest unexplained. In this sample the table shows over 250,000 clones, 80% to 90% of which occur a single time. The ten largest clones add up to 8.5% to 9.5% of the sample. Sequenced material: peripheral blood. The receptors stem from a woman aged 50 to 60 who had recovered from COVID-19.

A few counts support this clone. V and J are TRBV7-9 and TRBJ1-3, with TRBD1 matching 8 bases. Trimming cost V 5 bases and J 2 bases; bases outside gene matches: 17. Germline V gives CDR1 SEHNR, CDR2 FQNEAQ (reference sequence). This CDR3 comprises 19 residues. The CDR3, as DNA: TGTGCCAGCAGCACCGGACAGGGTTCGTTTGGGTCTGCTGGAAACACCATATATTTT. Translation: CASSTGQGSFGSAGNTIYF.

In this sample, this clone turned up once. The chain uses TRBV6-6 and TRBJ1-3, with no clear D. Germline V gives CDR1 MNHNY, CDR2 SVGAGI (reference sequence). This CDR3 has 15 amino acids. V was pared by 4 bases and J by 3 bases, with 13 bases between. CDR3 in DNA: TGTGCCAGCAGTTTCACCACCGGGGTTGGAAACACCATATATTTT. As protein: CASSFTTGVGNTIYF.